A single sample is the source of the 26 T cell receptor beta chains below, sequenced in a study of OX40 agonist ivuxolimab in advanced cancers. Data came from immunoSEQ multiplex PCR; TCRdb stores just in-frame clones and leaves some out. The sample contains 60,000 to 70,000 clones, 84% of which appear only once. The input for sequencing was CD4+ or CD8+ T cells sorted from blood, taken in a trial of the OX40 agonist ivuxolimab. The receptors originated from an adult with an advanced solid tumor such as melanoma, head and neck, liver or kidney cancer.

The CDR3 DNA reads TGTGCCAGCAGCGGAGGGGGCCGCGCTGAAGCTTTCTTT. Its protein product is CASSGGGRAEAFF. The chain employs TRBV5-5 and TRBJ1-1; 7 bases are a match to TRBD1. Germline V lookup: CDR1 SGHKS, CDR2 YYEKEE (reference sequence). This CDR3 spans 13 amino acids. The V gene end was trimmed by 4 bases and the J gene end by 6 bases; junction bases not matched to a gene: 6. Filled out from reference TRBV5-5 and TRBJ1-1, the complete variable domain reads DAGVTQSPTHLIKTRGQQVTLRCSPISGHKSVSWYQQVLGQGPQFIFQYYEKEERGRGNFPDRFSARQFPNYSSELNVNALLLGDSALYLCASSGGGRAEAFFGQGTRLTVV.

The CDR3: CASSQRGTSGSAGETQYF. The CDR3 DNA follows: TGTGCCAGCAGCCAGAGAGGGACTAGCGGGAGCGCCGGGGAGACCCAGTACTTC. The V and J genes are TRBV14 and TRBJ2-5; 14 bases map to TRBD2. This CDR3 has 18 residues. With 3 bases clipped from V and 5 bases from J, the junction kept 11 bases outside the gene matches. Germline lookup yields CDR1 SGHDN and CDR2 FVKESK.

The CDR3 DNA is TGTGCCAGCAGTGACAGAAATGAAAAACTGTTTTTT. Translation: CASSDRNEKLFF. This chain joins TRBV2 and TRBJ1-4; D unclear. Per the germline V gene, CDR1 is SNHLY and CDR2 is FYNNEI. The V end was cut by 3 bases, the J end by 5 bases, with 4 bases between. The CDR3 loop spans 12 amino acids.

The chain joins TRBV7-7 to TRBJ2-5, with 13 bases identical to TRBD2. V was clipped by 6 bases and J by 5 bases; unmatched bases: 9. Germline-derived CDR1 and CDR2 are SSHAT and FNYEAQ (reference sequence). This CDR3 is 16 amino acids long. The CDR3 is CASSRTSGSLVETQYF. For the CDR3, the DNA is TGTGCCAGCAGTCGGACTAGCGGGAGTTTAGTGGAGACCCAGTACTTC.

This clone was seen more than once but under ten times. The chain's CDR3 is CASIPTGYSNQPQHF. For the CDR3, the DNA is TGTGCCAGCATTCCGACAGGATATAGCAATCAGCCCCAGCATTTT. The chain links TRBV19 to TRBJ1-5; TRBD1 is a possible D gene (6 bases). The V gene's germline CDR1 is LNHDA and CDR2 SQIVND (reference sequence). The ends were cut back, 9 bases at V and 0 bases at J, with 15 bases in the middle. The CDR3 runs 15 residues.

The chain couples TRBV9 to TRBJ2-5; either TRBD1 or TRBD2 may fit D (6 bases each). This CDR3 region has 14 residues. Deletions cut 0 bases from V and 5 bases from J, with 11 bases between. Germline V gene data show CDR1 as SGDLS and CDR2 as YYNGEE. The CDR3 DNA sequence: TGTGCCAGCAGCGTAGACGGGGGCGGTGAGACCCAGTACTTC. As protein: CASSVDGGGETQYF.

V is TRBV5-1 and J is TRBJ2-3, with TRBD2 identical over 14 bases. Germline V gene data show CDR1 as SGHRS and CDR2 as YFSETQ. The CDR3 extends over 15 amino acids. V lost 4 bases to trimming and J lost 4 bases; unmatched junction nucleotides: 2. This CDR3 is CASSPGLAGADTQYF. In nucleotides, the CDR3 is TGCGCCAGCAGCCCGGGACTAGCGGGAGCAGATACGCAGTATTTT.

This chain links TRBV7-3 with TRBJ2-7, with D possibly matching TRBD2 (6 bases). The CDR3 covers 15 residues. Germline loops: CDR1 SGHTA, CDR2 FQGTGA. V lost 9 bases and J lost 3, with 21 bases in between. Here the CDR3 reads CASTLASEDCYEQYF. CDR3 nucleotide sequence: TGTGCCAGTACTCTCGCTAGCGAAGATTGCTACGAGCAGTACTTC.

This clone has just one count. The chain recombines TRBV5-1 with TRBJ2-3; D may be TRBD2 (6 bases). The length of the CDR3 is 16 residues. From germline, CDR1 is SGHRS and CDR2 YFSETQ. V lost 1 base and J 6 bases, leaving 18 bases between the germline ends. Here the CDR3 reads CASSLRTAGRMDTQYF. The CDR3 DNA follows: TGCGCCAGCAGCTTGCGTACCGCGGGGCGTATGGATACGCAGTATTTT.

The V and J genes are TRBV10-3 and TRBJ2-5; D unresolved. V shed 4 bases and J shed 0 bases, with 6 bases lying between them. CDR1 is ENHRY and CDR2 is SYGVKD in the germline V gene. The CDR3 covers 13 residues. CDR3 sequence (DNA): TGTGCCATCAGTGGAGGAGACCAAGAGACCCAGTACTTC. Translation gives CAISGGDQETQYF.

The rearrangement uses TRBV5-6 and TRBJ2-3, with D tentatively TRBD2 (5 bases). The germline V gene encodes CDR1 SGHDT and CDR2 YYEEEE. Trimming pared 2 bases from V and 3 bases from J, leaving 10 bases between. This CDR3 is built from 14 residues. DNA for the CDR3: TGTGCCAGCAGCTTCGTAGCGAGGACAGATACGCAGTATTTT. It specifies CASSFVARTDTQYF.

The chain links TRBV2 to TRBJ2-1, with D possibly TRBD2 on 6 matching bases. From germline, CDR1 is SNHLY and CDR2 FYNNEI. Deletions cut 4 bases from V and 3 bases from J, with 13 bases between. The CDR3 sequence is 15 residues long. The CDR3 nucleotides read TGTGCCAGCAGTGGGAGGGAAGGGGTCTACAATGAGCAGTTCTTC. Protein product: CASSGREGVYNEQFF.

The CDR3, as DNA: TGTGCCAGCAGCGTATCGGCGGGGAGGGGCGAGCAGTACTTC. Translated: CASSVSAGRGEQYF. The chain links TRBV9 to TRBJ2-7; 7 positions match TRBD2. Trimming removed 1 base from V and 6 bases from J; junction bases left unmatched: 7. This CDR3 contains 14 residues. Germline V gene lookup returns CDR1 SGDLS and CDR2 YYNGEE. The full variable domain, its missing parts supplied by reference TRBV9 and TRBJ2-7, is DSGVTQTPKHLITATGQRVTLRCSPRSGDLSVYWYQQSLDQGLQFLIQYYNGEERAKGNILERFSAQQFPDLHSELNLSSLELGDSALYFCASSVSAGRGEQYFGPGTRLTVT.

This chain connects TRBV7-2 to TRBJ2-4, with TRBD1 identical over 11 bases. There are 14 residues in the CDR3. The ends lost 5 bases at V and 6 bases at J; junction bases unmatched: 3. Germline-derived CDR1 and CDR2 are SGHTA and FQGNSA. The CDR3 is CASSRGQGGNIQYF. DNA for the CDR3: TGTGCCAGCAGCCGGGGACAGGGGGGAAACATTCAGTACTTC.

This clone appeared once. This chain's CDR3 is CASSTVLGGTQFF. Written as DNA, the CDR3 is TGTGCCAGTAGTACCGTCTTGGGGGGCACGCAGTTCTTC. J is TRBJ2-1 and V is TRBV19, with D perhaps assigned TRBD1 or TRBD2 (6 bases each). Germline V gene data show CDR1 as LNHDA and CDR2 as SQIVND (reference sequence). Trimming removed 4 bases at V and 12 bases at J, with 16 bases between. The CDR3 covers 13 residues.

The chain combines TRBV27 with TRBJ2-5, with D possibly matching TRBD1 (6 bases). The end of the DNA aligns better with TRBJ2-7, so the J call may be wrong. The CDR3 extends over 14 amino acids. Germline V gives CDR1 MNHEY, CDR2 SMNVEV (reference sequence). CDR3 bases: TGTGCCAGCAGTCCGGACAGAACACTCTACGAGCAGTACTTC. This encodes CASSPDRTLYEQYF.

The chain carries TRBV4-3 and TRBJ2-1, with 10 bases aligning to TRBD1. Looked up from germline, CDR1 is LGHNA and CDR2 is YSLEER. J gave up 8 bases and V 0 bases, and 4 bases lay outside the gene matches. The CDR3 extends over 15 amino acids. CDR3 sequence: CASSQEDRGSHEQFF. Written as DNA, the CDR3 is TGCGCCAGCAGCCAAGAGGACAGGGGGAGCCATGAGCAGTTCTTC.

The CDR3 nucleotides read TGTGCCAGCAGTCTAACTCCGGGACTCCATTCGTTTGAGACCCAGTACTTC. It encodes CASSLTPGLHSFETQYF. V usage is TRBV27 and J usage is TRBJ2-5; a possible D gene is TRBD2 (6 bases). V shed 5 bases and J shed 5 bases, with 24 bases lying between them. CDR1 is MNHEY, CDR2 SMNVEV, per germline (reference sequence). The CDR3 spans 17 residues.

The chain recombines TRBV28 with TRBJ2-7; D may correspond to TRBD1 or TRBD2 (5 bases each). V dropped 9 bases and J dropped 6 bases, with 18 bases sitting between them. The CDR3 contains 13 residues. Germline V gene lookup returns CDR1 MDHEN and CDR2 SYDVKM. The CDR3 loop is CASYLTGAGEQYF. DNA of the CDR3: TGTGCCAGTTATTTAACCGGGGCAGGCGAGCAGTACTTC.

Here the CDR3 reads CASRAGTREYTQYF. In nucleotides, the CDR3 is TGTGCCAGCAGGGCCGGGACTAGGGAATATACGCAGTATTTT. This chain uses TRBV7-9 with TRBJ2-3; 8 bases match TRBD2. The CDR3 covers 14 residues. Trimming took 6 bases from V and 7 from J; bases not matched to a gene: 9. CDR1 is SEHNR, CDR2 FQNEAQ, per germline (reference sequence).

This rearrangement joins TRBV5-6 to TRBJ2-2; 7 positions agree with TRBD2. There are 13 residues in the CDR3. Germline V lookup: CDR1 SGHDT, CDR2 YYEEEE. V shed 3 bases and J 4 bases; nucleotides not matched to a gene: 0. The CDR3 here is CASSSSGTGELFF. The CDR3, as DNA: TGTGCCAGCAGCTCTAGCGGCACCGGGGAGCTGTTTTTT. Full variable domain (missing parts from reference TRBV5-6 and TRBJ2-2): DAGVTQSPTHLIKTRGQQVTLRCSPKSGHDTVSWYQQALGQGPQFIFQYYEEEERQRGNFPDRFSGHQFPNYSSELNVNALLLGDSALYLCASSSSGTGELFFGEGSRLTVL.

The chain joins TRBV29-1 to TRBJ2-7, with D perhaps matching TRBD2 (6 bases). This CDR3 has 14 amino acids. Trimming cost V 3 bases and J 7 bases, with 19 bases left between them. Germline CDR1 reads SQVTM; CDR2 reads ANQGSEA. CDR3 DNA: TGCAGCGTTGACGGGGGACGCGGGTCGCGGGAGCAGTACTTC. Translated: CSVDGGRGSREQYF.

This CDR3 reads CATWPGAGELFF. CDR3 bases: TGTGCCACGTGGCCGGGCGCCGGGGAGCTGTTTTTT. The V call is TRBV27, the J call TRBJ2-2; no reliable D call. V gave up 10 bases and J gave up 6 bases, with 12 bases separating them. Per germline, CDR1 MNHEY and CDR2 SMNVEV (reference sequence). The CDR3 runs 12 residues.

The chain is built from TRBV7-2 and TRBJ2-2; perhaps TRBD2 as D (6 bases). This CDR3 comprises 16 residues. Germline values: CDR1 SGHTA, CDR2 FQGNSA. V lost 4 bases and J lost 6, with 18 bases in between. CDR3 bases: TGTGCCAGCAGCTCTCAGGCGGCGGGCGGGGCCGGGGAGCTGTTTTTT. Translation: CASSSQAAGGAGELFF.

The chain recombines TRBV6-1 with TRBJ1-5; 10 bases fit TRBD1. The germline gives CDR1 MNHNS, CDR2 SASEGT. The CDR3 is 15 residues long. J was trimmed by 5 bases and V by 8 bases; bases with no gene match: 9. The CDR3 protein is CASFLDRGMDQPQHF. The CDR3 DNA reads TGTGCCAGCTTTCTGGACAGGGGGATGGATCAGCCCCAGCATTTT.

The chain uses TRBV11-3 and TRBJ2-5, with TRBD2 matching over 10 bases. V lost 1 base and J lost 1; bases outside the gene matches: 0. Germline V gene data show CDR1 as SGHNT and CDR2 as YENEEA. The CDR3 covers 15 residues. The CDR3 region has the DNA TGTGCCAGCAGCTTAGGGACTAGCGGCCAAGAGACCCAGTACTTC. Residues: CASSLGTSGQETQYF.